These T cell receptor beta chains were read from a single sample in a study of control samples from healthy donors and cancer patients. Clones were sequenced by immunoSEQ multiplex PCR, and TCRdb holds only the in-frame ones, with some missing. The sample shows 50,000 to 55,000 clones, around 90% of them seen only once. Sequenced sample: PBMCs. The origin of the receptors is a man aged 55 to 70 with head and neck cancer. Each CDR3 is given with its conserved first and last residue.

>TRBV7-2|15|TRBJ1-3
CASSLGGVSGNTIYF
>TRBV3-1/TRBV3-2|16|TRBJ1-1
CASSPRDTFPYTEAFF
>TRBV19|14|TRBJ1-2
CASRIFAGSDGYTF
>TRBV10-3|14|TRBJ2-3
CAIKGAFSTDTQYF
>TRBV7-2|16|TRBJ2-1
CASSPHLAGGGNEQFF
>TRBV5-4|12|TRBJ1-2
CASSGQGGGYTF
>TRBV6-5|15|TRBJ2-5
CASSSTHSGTETQYF
>TRBV3-1/TRBV3-2|13|TRBJ2-3
CASSQSTTDTQYF
>TRBV19|17|TRBJ1-1
CASSPGTGAGRGTEAFF
>TRBV3-1/TRBV3-2|16|TRBJ2-7
CASTGHELAGVHEQYF
>TRBV30|14|TRBJ1-2
CAWRLTGFNYGYTF
>TRBV5-8|12|TRBJ1-1
CASSLATLRAFF
>TRBV5-1|15|TRBJ1-1
CASSFQGSLNTEAFF
>TRBV28|18|TRBJ2-7
CASSLSPGLGSGLYEQYF
>TRBV7-2|15|TRBJ2-7
CASSAERARVNEQYF
>TRBV6-6|13|TRBJ2-3
CASRRTYTDTQYF
>TRBV28|14|TRBJ1-3
CASSDPNGGNTIYF
>TRBV6-2/TRBV6-3|17|TRBJ2-1
CASSTGNIGVSYNEQFF
>TRBV4-1|14|TRBJ1-2
CASSQGGRNYGYTF
>TRBV19|16|TRBJ2-7
CASSSPTGQGDYEQYF
>TRBV7-2|15|TRBJ2-7
CASTSRGPGAYEQYF
>TRBV27|13|TRBJ1-1
CASHDRLRTEAFF
>TRBV6-2/TRBV6-3|15|TRBJ2-3
CASSGTSGGTDTQYF
>TRBV3-1/TRBV3-2|18|TRBJ2-7
CASSQELSRLAGAYEQYF
>TRBV25-1|16|TRBJ2-5
CASSDLGPYRGETQYF
>TRBV7-8|14|TRBJ2-5
CASRGPGISETQYF
>TRBV27|16|TRBJ2-3
CASSPQGQTFTDTQYF
>TRBV5-1|16|TRBJ1-2
CASSLEGQAADYGYTF
>TRBV11-2|17|TRBJ1-2
CASSSRDREIYNYGYTF
>TRBV3-1/TRBV3-2|15|TRBJ2-3
CASSPTGTSTDTQYF
>TRBV28|12|TRBJ1-2
CASLAGSFGYTF
>TRBV5-1|14|TRBJ1-1
CASSLVLGNTEAFF
>TRBV7-8|17|TRBJ1-5
CASSPPTGVGSNQPQHF
>TRBV3-1/TRBV3-2|14|TRBJ2-1
CASGGIPTYNEQFF
>TRBV29-1|11|TRBJ2-7
CSVGEYHEQYF
>TRBV5-6|16|TRBJ1-2
CASSPGTGGSDYGYTF
>TRBV7-2|15|TRBJ2-5
CASSPWTPLQETQYF
>TRBV7-2|16|TRBJ2-3
CASSLFSGGSTDTQYF
>TRBV11-2|15|TRBJ2-7
CASSLDSGSPHEQYF
>TRBV3-1/TRBV3-2|14|TRBJ2-7
CASSQGQGFYEQYF
>TRBV28|14|TRBJ2-4
CASSSGQGKNIQYF
>TRBV30|15|TRBJ2-1
CAWEQGLGPFNEQFF
>TRBV5-1|15|TRBJ2-2
CASSPGTGNTGELFF
>TRBV7-9|13|TRBJ2-7
CASKLPGTLEQYF
>TRBV18|14|TRBJ2-7
CASSPNRGIYEQYF
>TRBV4-3|14|TRBJ1-1
CASSQDTAIPEAFF
>TRBV5-1|12|TRBJ2-1
CASSLEDNEQFF
>TRBV6-1|15|TRBJ2-5
CASSESRGGRETQYF
>TRBV9|17|TRBJ2-1
CASSVTSGSNSYNEQFF
>TRBV6-6|15|TRBJ2-7
CASSAGTSGTYEQYF
>TRBV19|16|TRBJ2-5
CASSSGRGSYQETQYF
>TRBV9|13|TRBJ2-7
CASSEGQGYEQYF
>TRBV18|15|TRBJ2-1
CASSPRVPGEDEQFF